This T cell receptor beta chain was retrieved from a study of blood T cell repertoires in COVID-19. Produced via immunoSEQ multiplex PCR; TCRdb's table is partial and in-frame only. Of tens of thousands of clones in the sample, roughly nine tenths were seen once. The sequenced sample was peripheral blood. This receptor was taken from a human donor with acute or convalescent COVID-19. The donor label of this sample is uncertain.

In nucleotides, the CDR3 is TGTGCCAGCTCACCGCAGCATGGGACAGAGTTCGCCAATGAGCAGTTCTTC. Encoded protein: CASSPQHGTEFANEQFF. The rearrangement uses TRBV18 and TRBJ2-1; 7 bases are a match to TRBD1. This CDR3 is built from 17 residues. Losses at the gene ends were 3 bases for V and 6 bases for J; bases not matched to a gene: 14. Germline values: CDR1 KGHSH, CDR2 LQKENI.